This T cell receptor (beta chain) was captured by sequencing in a study of tumor-infiltrating lymphocytes in primary liver carcinoma. The researchers produced TCR beta cDNA from approximately 550 ng total RNA with a constant-region primer. Sequencing libraries for TCR beta derived from three nested multiplex PCR rounds that used slightly modified ARM-PCR. Both of the initial two PCR rounds ran for nine to eleven cycles and employed TRBV1-TRBV30 forward primers alongside a C-beta reverse primer. MiXCR was run by TCRdb on the multiplex PCR reads, yielding one entry per CDR3 protein. Altogether 150,000 to 200,000 distinct CDR3 sequences are present, 50% to 75% being singletons, with the ten largest covering around 68%. General observations from the study: Top-250-clone fractions were significantly higher in tumors than in blood (p = 0.039).

This clonotype was counted many times. The antigen is undetermined. RNA was extracted from whole blood without cell sorting, alongside germline DNA. Presurgery, 3 to 4 milliliters of peripheral blood were collected. The CDR3 sequence is 14 residues long. The germline CDR1 and CDR2 sequences are SGHAT and FQNNGV. V dropped 5 bases and J dropped 1 base, with 11 bases sitting between them. The chain is built from TRBV11-2 and TRBJ2-5; the D gene could be TRBD1 or TRBD2 (5 bases each). The material sequenced was peripheral blood. This receptor was obtained from a man aged 35 to 55 with primary liver carcinoma and hepatitis B virus infection. The CDR3 coding sequence is TGTGCCAGCAGCCAGTTTGGGGGCCAAGAGACCCAGTACTTC. It specifies CASSQFGGQETQYF.